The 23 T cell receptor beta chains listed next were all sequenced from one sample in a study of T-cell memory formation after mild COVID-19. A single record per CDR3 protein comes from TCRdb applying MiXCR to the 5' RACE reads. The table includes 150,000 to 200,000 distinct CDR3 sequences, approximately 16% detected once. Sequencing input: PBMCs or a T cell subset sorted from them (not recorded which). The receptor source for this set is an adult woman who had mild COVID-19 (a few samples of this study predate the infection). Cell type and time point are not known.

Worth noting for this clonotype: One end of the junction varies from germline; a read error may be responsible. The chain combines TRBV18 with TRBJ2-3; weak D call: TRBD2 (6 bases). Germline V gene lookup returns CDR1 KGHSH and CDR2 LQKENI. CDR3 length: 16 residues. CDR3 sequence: CARSPSPGRRADTQYF. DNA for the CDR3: TGTGCCAGATCACCGTCACCGGGGAGGAGGGCAGATACGCAGTATTTT.

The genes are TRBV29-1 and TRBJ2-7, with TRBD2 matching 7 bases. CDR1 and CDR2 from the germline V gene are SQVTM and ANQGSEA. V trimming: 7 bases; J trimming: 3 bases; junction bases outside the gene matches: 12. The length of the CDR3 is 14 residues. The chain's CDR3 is CSATSRGYLYEQYF. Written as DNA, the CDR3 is TGCAGCGCCACATCGCGGGGGTACCTCTACGAGCAGTACTTC.

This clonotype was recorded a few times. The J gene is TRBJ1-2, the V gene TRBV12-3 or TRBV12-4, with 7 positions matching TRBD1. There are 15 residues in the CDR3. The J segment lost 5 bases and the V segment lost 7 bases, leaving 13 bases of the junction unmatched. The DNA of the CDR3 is TGTGCCAGCACGTCCTGGACAGGAACGACGTATGGCTACACCTTC. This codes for CASTSWTGTTYGYTF.

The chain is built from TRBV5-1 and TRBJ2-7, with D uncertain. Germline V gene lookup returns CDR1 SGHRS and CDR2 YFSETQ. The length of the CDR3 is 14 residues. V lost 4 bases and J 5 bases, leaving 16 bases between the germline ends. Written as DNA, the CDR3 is TGCGCCAGCAGCGCGGATAATCTACTCCACGAGCAGTACTTC. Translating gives CASSADNLLHEQYF. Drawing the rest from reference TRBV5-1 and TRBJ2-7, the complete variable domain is KAGVTQTPRYLIKTRGQQVTLSCSPISGHRSVSWYQQTPGQGLQFLFEYFSETQRNKGNFPGRFSGRQFSNSRSEMNVSTLELGDSALYLCASSADNLLHEQYFGPGTRLTVT.

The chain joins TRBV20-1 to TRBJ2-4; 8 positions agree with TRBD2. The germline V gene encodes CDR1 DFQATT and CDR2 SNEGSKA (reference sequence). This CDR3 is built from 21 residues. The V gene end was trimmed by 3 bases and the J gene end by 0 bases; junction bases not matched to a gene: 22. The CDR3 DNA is TGCAGTGCTAGTGGTCAGCGGGGGATAAACTACCTAGCCCTAGCCAAAAACATTCAGTACTTC. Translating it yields CSASGQRGINYLALAKNIQYF.

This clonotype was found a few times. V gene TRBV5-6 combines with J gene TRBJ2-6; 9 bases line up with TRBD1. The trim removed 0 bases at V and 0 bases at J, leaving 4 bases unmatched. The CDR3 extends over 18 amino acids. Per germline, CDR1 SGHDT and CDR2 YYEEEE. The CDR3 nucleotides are TGTGCCAGCAGCTTGGGGGGACAGGGCTACTCTGGGGCCAACGTCCTGACTTTC. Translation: CASSLGGQGYSGANVLTF.

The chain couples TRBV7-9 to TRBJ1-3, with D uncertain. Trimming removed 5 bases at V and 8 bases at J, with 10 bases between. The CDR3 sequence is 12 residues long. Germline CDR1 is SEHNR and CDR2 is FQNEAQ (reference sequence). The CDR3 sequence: CASSIHRDTIYF. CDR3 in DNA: TGTGCCAGCAGCATCCATAGGGACACCATATATTTT.

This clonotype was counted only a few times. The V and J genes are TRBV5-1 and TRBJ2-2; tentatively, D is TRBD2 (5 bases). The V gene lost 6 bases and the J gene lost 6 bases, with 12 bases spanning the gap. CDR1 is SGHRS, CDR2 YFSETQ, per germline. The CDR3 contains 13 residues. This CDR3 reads CASTHGEPGELFF. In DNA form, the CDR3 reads TGCGCCAGCACACACGGGGAACCCGGGGAGCTGTTTTTT.

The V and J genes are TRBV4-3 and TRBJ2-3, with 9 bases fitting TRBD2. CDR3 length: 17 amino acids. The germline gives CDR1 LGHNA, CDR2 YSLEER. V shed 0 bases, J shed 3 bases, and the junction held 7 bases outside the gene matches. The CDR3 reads CASSQEKAGGPTDTQYF. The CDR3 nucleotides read TGCGCCAGCAGCCAAGAGAAGGCGGGAGGGCCGACAGATACGCAGTATTTT.

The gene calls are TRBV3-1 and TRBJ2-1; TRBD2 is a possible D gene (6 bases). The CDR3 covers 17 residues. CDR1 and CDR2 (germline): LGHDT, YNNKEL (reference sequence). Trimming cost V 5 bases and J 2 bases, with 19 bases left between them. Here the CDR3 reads CASSGGPNGGTYNEQFF. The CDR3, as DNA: TGTGCCAGCAGCGGCGGCCCAAACGGGGGAACCTACAATGAGCAGTTCTTC.

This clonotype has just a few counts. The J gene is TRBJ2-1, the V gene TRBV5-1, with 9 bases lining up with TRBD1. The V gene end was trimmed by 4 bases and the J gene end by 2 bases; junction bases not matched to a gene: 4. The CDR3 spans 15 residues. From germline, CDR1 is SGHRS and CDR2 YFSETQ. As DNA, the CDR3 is TGCGCCAGCAGCACCGGGACAGGGCCCTACAATGAGCAGTTCTTC. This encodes CASSTGTGPYNEQFF.

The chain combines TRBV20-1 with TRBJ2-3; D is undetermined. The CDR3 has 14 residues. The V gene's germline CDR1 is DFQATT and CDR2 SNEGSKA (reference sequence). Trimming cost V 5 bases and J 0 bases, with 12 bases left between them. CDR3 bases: TGCAGTGCTCCTAGTCCTGCTAGCACAGATACGCAGTATTTT. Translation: CSAPSPASTDTQYF.

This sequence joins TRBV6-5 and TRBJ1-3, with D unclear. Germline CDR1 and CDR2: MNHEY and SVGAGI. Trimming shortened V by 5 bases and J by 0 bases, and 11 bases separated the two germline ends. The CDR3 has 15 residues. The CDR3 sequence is CASSRFSASGNTIYF. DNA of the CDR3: TGTGCCAGCAGTCGCTTCTCGGCCTCTGGAAACACCATATATTTT.

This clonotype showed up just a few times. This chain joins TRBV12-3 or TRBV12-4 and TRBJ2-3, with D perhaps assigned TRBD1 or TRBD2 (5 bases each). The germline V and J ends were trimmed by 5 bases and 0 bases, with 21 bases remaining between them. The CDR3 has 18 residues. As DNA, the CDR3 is TGTGCCAGCAGTCAGACCACCCTGGGACGTAGGAGCACAGATACGCAGTATTTT. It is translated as CASSQTTLGRRSTDTQYF.

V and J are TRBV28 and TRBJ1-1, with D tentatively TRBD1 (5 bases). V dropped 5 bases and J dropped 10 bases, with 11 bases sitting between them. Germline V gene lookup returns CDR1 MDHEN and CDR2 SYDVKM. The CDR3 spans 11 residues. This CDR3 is CASSRAGGAFF. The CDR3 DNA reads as TGTGCCAGCAGTCGGGCTGGGGGAGCTTTCTTT.

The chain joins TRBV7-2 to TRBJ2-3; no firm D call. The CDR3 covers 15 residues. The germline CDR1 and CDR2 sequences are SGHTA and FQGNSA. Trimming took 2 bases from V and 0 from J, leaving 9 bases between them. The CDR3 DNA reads TGTGCCAGCAGCTTAACGACCGCTAGCACAGATACGCAGTATTTT. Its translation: CASSLTTASTDTQYF.

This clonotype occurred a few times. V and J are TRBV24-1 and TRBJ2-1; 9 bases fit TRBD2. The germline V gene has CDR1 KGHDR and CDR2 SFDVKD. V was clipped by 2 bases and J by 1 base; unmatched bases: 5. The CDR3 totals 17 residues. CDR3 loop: CATSDSSGRTSYNEQFF. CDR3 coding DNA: TGTGCCACCAGTGATTCCAGCGGGAGGACTTCCTACAATGAGCAGTTCTTC.

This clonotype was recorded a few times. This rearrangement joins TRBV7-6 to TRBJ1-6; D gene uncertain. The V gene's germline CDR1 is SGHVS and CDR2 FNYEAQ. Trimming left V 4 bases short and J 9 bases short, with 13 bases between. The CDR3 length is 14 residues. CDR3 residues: CASSSSARSSPLHF. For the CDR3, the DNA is TGTGCCAGCAGCTCCTCCGCAAGGAGTTCACCCCTCCACTTT.

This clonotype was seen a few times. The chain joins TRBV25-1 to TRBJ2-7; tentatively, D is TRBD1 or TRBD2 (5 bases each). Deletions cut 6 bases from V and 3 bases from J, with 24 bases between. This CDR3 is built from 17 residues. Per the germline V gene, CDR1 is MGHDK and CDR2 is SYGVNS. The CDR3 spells CASSDGISGRAFYEQYF. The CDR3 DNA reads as TGTGCCAGCAGCGACGGGATATCGGGCAGGGCTTTCTACGAGCAGTACTTC.

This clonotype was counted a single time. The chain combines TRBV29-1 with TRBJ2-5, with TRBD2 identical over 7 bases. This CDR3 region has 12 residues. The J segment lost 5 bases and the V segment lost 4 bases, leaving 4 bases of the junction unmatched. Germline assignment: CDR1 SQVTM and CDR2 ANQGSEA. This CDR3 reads CSVGGGMETQYF. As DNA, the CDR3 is TGCAGCGTTGGGGGGGGGATGGAGACCCAGTACTTC.

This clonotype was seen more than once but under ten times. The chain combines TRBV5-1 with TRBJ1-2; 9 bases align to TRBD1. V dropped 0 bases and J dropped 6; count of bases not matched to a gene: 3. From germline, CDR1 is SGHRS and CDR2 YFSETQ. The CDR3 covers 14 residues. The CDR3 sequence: CASSLETGGDGYTF. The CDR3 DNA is TGCGCCAGCAGCTTGGAGACAGGGGGTGATGGCTACACCTTC. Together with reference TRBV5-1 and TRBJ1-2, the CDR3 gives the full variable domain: KAGVTQTPRYLIKTRGQQVTLSCSPISGHRSVSWYQQTPGQGLQFLFEYFSETQRNKGNFPGRFSGRQFSNSRSEMNVSTLELGDSALYLCASSLETGGDGYTFGSGTRLTVV.

The CDR3 reads CASSLTGGSLNEQFF. The CDR3 bases are TGTGCCAGCAGCTTGACGGGGGGCAGTCTCAATGAGCAGTTCTTC. The chain recombines TRBV11-2 with TRBJ2-1; weak D call: TRBD2 (7 bases). With 3 bases removed from V and 6 bases from J, the gap between germline ends came to 15 bases. CDR3 length: 15 residues. The germline gives CDR1 SGHAT, CDR2 FQNNGV.

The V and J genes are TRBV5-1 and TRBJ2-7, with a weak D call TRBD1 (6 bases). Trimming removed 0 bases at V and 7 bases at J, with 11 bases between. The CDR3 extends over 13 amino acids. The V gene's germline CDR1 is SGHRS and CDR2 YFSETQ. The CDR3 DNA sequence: TGCGCCAGCAGCTTGGGCGAACAGGGTGAGCAGTACTTC. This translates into CASSLGEQGEQYF.